Sequencing of this T cell receptor beta chain was carried out in a study of blood T cell repertoires in COVID-19. The germline CDR1 and CDR2 sequences are ENHRY and SYGVKD. The CDR3 is made up of 15 amino acids. With 10 bases clipped from V and 3 bases from J, the junction kept 12 bases outside the gene matches. Only in-frame clones appear in the TCRdb table, and some are missing; sequencing was by immunoSEQ multiplex PCR. Among about 150,000 clones, roughly 80% were seen once, and the ten largest hold roughly 29%. In this sample, this clone turned up once. The specimen sequenced was peripheral blood. This sequence was found in a woman aged 55-70 years with acute or convalescent COVID-19. The rearrangement links TRBV10-3 to TRBJ2-5; 9 bases fit TRBD2. Here the CDR3 DNA reads TGTGCCACCTCGGGTAGCGGGGGATGGAAAGAGACCCAGTACTTC. Translation: CATSGSGGWKETQYF.